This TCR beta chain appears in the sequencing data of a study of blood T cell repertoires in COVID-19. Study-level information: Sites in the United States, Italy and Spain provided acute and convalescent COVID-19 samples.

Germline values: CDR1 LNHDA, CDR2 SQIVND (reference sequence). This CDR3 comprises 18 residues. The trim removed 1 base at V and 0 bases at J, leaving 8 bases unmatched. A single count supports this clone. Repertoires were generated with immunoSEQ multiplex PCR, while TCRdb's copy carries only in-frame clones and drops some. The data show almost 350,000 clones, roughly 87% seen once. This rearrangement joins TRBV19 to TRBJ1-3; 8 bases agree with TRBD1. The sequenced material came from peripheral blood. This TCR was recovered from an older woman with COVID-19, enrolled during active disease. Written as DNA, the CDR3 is TGTGCCAGTAGTATAGCCGGACAGGGTATTTTCTCTGGAAACACCATATATTTT. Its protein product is CASSIAGQGIFSGNTIYF.